This TCR beta chain was captured in a study of beta chain features in type 1 diabetes. This clone was seen many times. This CDR3 contains 16 residues. Germline-derived CDR1 and CDR2 are ENHRY and SYGVKD. V was pared by 3 bases and J by 0 bases, with 12 bases between. Sequencing targeted expressed TCRB transcripts, as all isolated RNA had been reverse transcribed. Profiled with immunoSEQ multiplex PCR; TCRdb holds only in-frame clones, not every one. The sample gives 680,000 or so clones, roughly a sixth of which show up once; roughly 0.098% is in the top ten. The receptor comes from a man younger than 35 in good health. The sequencing input was naive CD4+ T cells from blood. The rearrangement links TRBV10-3 to TRBJ2-4; a possible D gene is TRBD2 (7 bases). In DNA, the CDR3 is TGTGCCATCAGTGAAGGGGGGGAACTAGCCAAAAACATTCAGTACTTC. Its protein product is CAISEGGELAKNIQYF.